The 5 T cell receptor beta chains in this list originate from one sample, sequenced in a study of CXCR3-negative and CXCR3-positive naive CD8 T cells. TRB cDNA was prepared as libraries by UMI-labeled 5' RACE. TCRdb reprocessed the 5' RACE reads and stores each CDR3 protein as one record, lacking DNA. The sample has about 62,000 distinct CDR3 sequences; the top ten hold roughly 4.2%. The sample consisted of naive CXCR3- CD8+ T cells from blood. Noted subset: CD45RO-CCR7+CD27+CD95- naive CD8+ T cells lacking CXCR3 (TNR3-). Source of these receptors: a human donor in good health. Some clones in this sample may be carry-over from other donors' samples.

This rearrangement joins TRBV6-2 or TRBV6-3 to TRBJ2-2; no DNA is available, so the TRBD2 call from TCRdb remains unchecked. CDR3 length equals 16 residues. Germline CDR1 reads MNHEY; CDR2 reads SVGEGT. CDR3 protein: CASSLDEGPNTGELFF.

The genes are TRBV28 and TRBJ1-5; TCRdb returns TRBD1, unconfirmable since there is no DNA. Per the germline V gene, CDR1 is MDHEN and CDR2 is SYDVKM. The CDR3 sequence is 15 residues long. CDR3 region: CASSFRTVSNQPQHF.

The chain combines TRBV4-3 with TRBJ2-1; TCRdb indicates TRBD1, and absent DNA this call remains unverified. The V gene's germline CDR1 is LGHNA and CDR2 YSLEER. CDR3 length equals 15 residues. The CDR3: CASSLQGRGEDEQFF.

This chain joins TRBV6-2 or TRBV6-3 and TRBJ1-1; TCRdb's D call, TRBD1, is unchecked because there is no DNA. The germline V gene encodes CDR1 MNHEY and CDR2 SVGEGT. This CDR3 is 14 amino acids long. CDR3 sequence: CASSPSGDNTEAFF.

V is TRBV5-1 and J is TRBJ2-1; TCRdb selects TRBD2, and the lack of DNA leaves this call unchecked. CDR1 and CDR2 (germline): SGHRS, YFSETQ. The CDR3 consists of 16 residues. CDR3 region: CASSLSRRVIGNEQFF.